The 7 T cell receptor beta chains below were found in one sample sequenced in a study of beta chain features in type 1 diabetes (dated by TCRdb to the late 2010s). The library was made by the immunoSEQ multiplex PCR assay. The entire amount of isolated RNA was reverse transcribed using the High Capacity cDNA Reverse Transcription Kit, so the sequenced TCRB transcripts were expressed ones. TCRdb took over this immuneACCESS table, retaining in-frame rearrangements with V and J assigned. Such tables are incomplete; in checked studies, under half of the missing clones stem from an unresolved V gene, and the remainder is unexplained. Present in this sample are hundreds of thousands of clones, about 29% of which were seen just once. 0.065% of the sample is in the top ten clones. The sample comprised naive CD4+ T cells from blood. The cell subset or site label for this specimen denotes: true naive CD4+ T cells. The receptors derive from a man aged 18 to 29 in good health.

This clone was picked up a small number of times. The chain links TRBV7-2 to TRBJ2-1; 10 bases line up with TRBD2. Germline-derived CDR1 and CDR2 are SGHTA and FQGNSA. V shed 6 bases and J 10 bases; nucleotides not matched to a gene: 12. There are 15 residues in the CDR3. CDR3 protein: CASRRPGLASDEQFF. CDR3 in DNA: TGTGCCAGCAGGCGACCGGGACTAGCGTCTGACGAGCAGTTCTTC.

The gene calls are TRBV7-2 and TRBJ2-2, with TRBD1 identical over 10 bases. The CDR3 loop spans 17 amino acids. With V trimmed by 7 bases and J by 5 bases, 13 bases remained unmatched. CDR1 is SGHTA and CDR2 is FQGNSA in the germline V gene. The DNA of the CDR3 is TGTGCCAGCACCCCAACGCCGACAGGGGGCCGAACCGGGGAGCTGTTTTTT. Translation gives CASTPTPTGGRTGELFF.

The chain combines TRBV9 with TRBJ2-7; TRBD2 matches 8 bases. CDR1 and CDR2 from the germline V gene are SGDLS and YYNGEE. The CDR3 runs 16 residues. V lost 0 bases, J lost 3 bases, and 8 bases stayed unmatched. For the CDR3, the DNA is TGTGCCAGCAGCGTAGGGAGAGCGGGAGATGTCTACGAGCAGTACTTC. Translating gives CASSVGRAGDVYEQYF.

This clone occurred once. The V call is TRBV11-1, the J call TRBJ2-7; D remains unclear. V lost 0 bases to trimming and J lost 2 bases, with 20 bases between them. Germline V gives CDR1 SGHAT, CDR2 FQDESV (reference sequence). The CDR3 is 18 amino acids. The CDR3, as DNA: TGTGCCAGCAGCTTAGCGTATCCCACCCCGACGGAGACCTACGAGCAGTACTTC. Translation: CASSLAYPTPTETYEQYF.

Worth noting for this clone: Other nucleotide sequences from this sample produce the same CDR3. The genes are TRBV30 and TRBJ1-5; no definite D call. The germline CDR1 and CDR2 sequences are GTSNPN and SVGIG (reference sequence). V dropped 3 bases and J dropped 7 bases, with 10 bases sitting between them. The CDR3 consists of 12 residues. The CDR3 region has the DNA TGTGCCTGGAGCCTAGGAGGACAGCCCCAGCATTTT. Translating it yields CAWSLGGQPQHF.

This chain joins TRBV29-1 and TRBJ1-1; D gene ambiguous. V lost 4 bases and J lost 7, with 10 bases in between. The CDR3 is made up of 11 amino acids. Germline CDR1 is SQVTM and CDR2 is ANQGSEA. In DNA, the CDR3 is TGCAGCGTTGGGGCAGTACTTGAAGCTTTCTTT. Protein product: CSVGAVLEAFF.

The chain's CDR3 is CASSYRQGANEQYF. The CDR3 DNA sequence: TGTGCCAGCAGTTACAGACAGGGCGCCAACGAGCAGTACTTC. This chain connects TRBV6-5 to TRBJ2-7, with 7 positions matching TRBD1. V lost 2 bases to trimming and J lost 5 bases; unmatched junction nucleotides: 6. Germline V lookup: CDR1 MNHEY, CDR2 SVGAGI. This CDR3 contains 14 residues.